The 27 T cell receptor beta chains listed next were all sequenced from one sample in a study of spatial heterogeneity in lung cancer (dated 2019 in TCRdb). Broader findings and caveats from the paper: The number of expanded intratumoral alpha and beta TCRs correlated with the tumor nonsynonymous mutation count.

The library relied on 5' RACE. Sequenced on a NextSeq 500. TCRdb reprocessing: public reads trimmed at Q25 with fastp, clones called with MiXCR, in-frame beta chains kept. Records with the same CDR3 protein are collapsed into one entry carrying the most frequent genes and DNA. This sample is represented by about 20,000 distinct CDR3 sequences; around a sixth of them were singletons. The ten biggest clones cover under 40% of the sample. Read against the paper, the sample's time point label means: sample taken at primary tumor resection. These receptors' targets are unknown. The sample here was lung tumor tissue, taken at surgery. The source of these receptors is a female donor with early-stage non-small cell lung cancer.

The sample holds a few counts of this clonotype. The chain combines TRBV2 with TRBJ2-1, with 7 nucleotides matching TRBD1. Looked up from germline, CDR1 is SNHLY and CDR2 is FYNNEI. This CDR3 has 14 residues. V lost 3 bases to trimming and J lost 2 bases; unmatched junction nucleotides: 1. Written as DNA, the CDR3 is TGTGCCAGCAGTGACGGGACAGCCTACAATGAGCAGTTCTTC. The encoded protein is CASSDGTAYNEQFF.

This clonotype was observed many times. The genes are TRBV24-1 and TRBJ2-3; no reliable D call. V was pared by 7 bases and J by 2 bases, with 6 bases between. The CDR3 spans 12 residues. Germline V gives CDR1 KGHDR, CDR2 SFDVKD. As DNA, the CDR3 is TGTGCCACCAGCGCATCCACAGATACGCAGTATTTT. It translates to CATSASTDTQYF.

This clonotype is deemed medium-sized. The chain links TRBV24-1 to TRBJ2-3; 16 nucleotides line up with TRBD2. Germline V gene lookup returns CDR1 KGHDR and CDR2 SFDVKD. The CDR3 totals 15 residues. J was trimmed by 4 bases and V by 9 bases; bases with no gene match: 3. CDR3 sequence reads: CATGTSGGAPDTQYF. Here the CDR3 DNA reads TGTGCCACCGGGACTAGCGGGGGGGCCCCAGATACGCAGTATTTT.

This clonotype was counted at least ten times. In DNA form, the CDR3 reads TGCAGCGTTGAAGATCCAGGGGGCGAGCAGTACTTC. Amino acids: CSVEDPGGEQYF. The V call is TRBV29-1, the J call TRBJ2-7, with 7 nucleotides matching TRBD1. The V segment lost 0 bases and the J segment 6 bases; nucleotides outside the gene matches: 2. Germline CDR1 and CDR2: SQVTM and ANQGSEA. This CDR3 contains 12 residues.

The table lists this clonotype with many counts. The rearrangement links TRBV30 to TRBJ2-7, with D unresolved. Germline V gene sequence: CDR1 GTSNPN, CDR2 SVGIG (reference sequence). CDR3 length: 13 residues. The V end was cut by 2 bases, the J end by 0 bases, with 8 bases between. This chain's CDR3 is CAWSSPDSYEQYF. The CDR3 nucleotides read TGTGCCTGGAGTTCCCCGGACTCCTACGAGCAGTACTTC.

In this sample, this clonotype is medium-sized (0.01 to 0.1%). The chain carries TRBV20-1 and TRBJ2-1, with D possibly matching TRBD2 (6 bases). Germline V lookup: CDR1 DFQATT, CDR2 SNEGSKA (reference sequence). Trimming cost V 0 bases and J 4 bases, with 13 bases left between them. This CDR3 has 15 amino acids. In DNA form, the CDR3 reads TGCAGTGCTAGAGATCTTGCGGGGTCATACAATGAGCAGTTCTTC. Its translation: CSARDLAGSYNEQFF.

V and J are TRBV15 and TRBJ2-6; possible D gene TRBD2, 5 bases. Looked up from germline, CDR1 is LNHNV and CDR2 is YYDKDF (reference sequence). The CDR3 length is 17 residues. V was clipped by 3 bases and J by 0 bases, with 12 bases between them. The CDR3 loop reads CATSRFAGSSGANVLTF. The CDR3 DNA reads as TGTGCCACCAGCAGGTTTGCGGGTTCCTCTGGGGCCAACGTCCTGACTTTC. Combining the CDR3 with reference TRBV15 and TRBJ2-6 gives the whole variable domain DAMVIQNPRYQVTQFGKPVTLSCSQTLNHNVMYWYQQKSSQAPKLLFHYYDKDFNNEADTPDNFQSRRPNTSFCFLDIRSPGLGDTAMYLCATSRFAGSSGANVLTFGAGSRLTVL.

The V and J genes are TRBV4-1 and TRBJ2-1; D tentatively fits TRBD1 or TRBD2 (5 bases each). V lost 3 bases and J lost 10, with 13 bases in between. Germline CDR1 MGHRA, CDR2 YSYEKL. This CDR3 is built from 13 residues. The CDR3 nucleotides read TGCGCCAGCAGCCAGGTGGGGGTTGACGAGCAGTTCTTC. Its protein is CASSQVGVDEQFF.

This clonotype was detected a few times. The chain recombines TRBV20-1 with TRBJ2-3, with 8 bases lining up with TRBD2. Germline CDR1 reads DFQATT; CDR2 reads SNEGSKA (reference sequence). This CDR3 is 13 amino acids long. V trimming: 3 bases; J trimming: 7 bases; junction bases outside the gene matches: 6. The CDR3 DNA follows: TGCAGTGCTAGGGCGGGAGGCTTTTATACGCAGTATTTT. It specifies CSARAGGFYTQYF.

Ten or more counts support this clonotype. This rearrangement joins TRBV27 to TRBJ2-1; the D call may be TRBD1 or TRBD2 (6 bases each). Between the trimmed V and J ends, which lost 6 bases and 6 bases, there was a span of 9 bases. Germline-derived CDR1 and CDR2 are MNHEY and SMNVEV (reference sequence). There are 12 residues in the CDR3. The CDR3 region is CASRGGPNEQFF. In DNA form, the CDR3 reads TGTGCCAGCAGGGGGGGCCCCAATGAGCAGTTCTTC.

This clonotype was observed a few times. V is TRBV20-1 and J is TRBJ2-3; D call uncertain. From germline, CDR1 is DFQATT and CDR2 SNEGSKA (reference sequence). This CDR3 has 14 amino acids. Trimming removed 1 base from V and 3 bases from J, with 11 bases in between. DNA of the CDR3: TGCAGTGCTAGAGTTTCCCTAGTAACAGATACGCAGTATTTT. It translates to CSARVSLVTDTQYF.

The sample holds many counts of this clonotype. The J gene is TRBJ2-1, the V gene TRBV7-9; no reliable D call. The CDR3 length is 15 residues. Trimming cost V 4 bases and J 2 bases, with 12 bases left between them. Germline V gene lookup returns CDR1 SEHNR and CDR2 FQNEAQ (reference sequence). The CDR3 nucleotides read TGTGCCAGCAGCTCTAACCGAATCCCCTACAATGAGCAGTTCTTC. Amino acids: CASSSNRIPYNEQFF.

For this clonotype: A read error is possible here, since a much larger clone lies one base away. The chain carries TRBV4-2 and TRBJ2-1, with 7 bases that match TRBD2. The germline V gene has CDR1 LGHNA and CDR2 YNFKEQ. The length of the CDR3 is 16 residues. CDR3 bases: TGTTCCAGCAGCCAAGATCACGGGGAGGGATACAATGAGCAGTTCTTC. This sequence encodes CSSSQDHGEGYNEQFF.

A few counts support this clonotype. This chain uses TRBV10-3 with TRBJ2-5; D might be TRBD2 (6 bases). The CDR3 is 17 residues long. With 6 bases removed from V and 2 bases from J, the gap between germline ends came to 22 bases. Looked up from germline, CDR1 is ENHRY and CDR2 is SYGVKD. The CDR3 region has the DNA TGTGCCATCAGGTCGTTCTCCGCGGGGCGCTCGCAAGAGACCCAGTACTTC. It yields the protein CAIRSFSAGRSQETQYF.

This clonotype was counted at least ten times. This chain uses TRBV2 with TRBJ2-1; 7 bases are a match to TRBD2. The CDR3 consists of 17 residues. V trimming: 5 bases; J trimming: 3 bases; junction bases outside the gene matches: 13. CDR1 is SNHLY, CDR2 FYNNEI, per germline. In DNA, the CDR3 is TGTGCCAGCAGTCTAAATCCGCTAGCGGACTTCTACAATGAGCAGTTCTTC. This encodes CASSLNPLADFYNEQFF.

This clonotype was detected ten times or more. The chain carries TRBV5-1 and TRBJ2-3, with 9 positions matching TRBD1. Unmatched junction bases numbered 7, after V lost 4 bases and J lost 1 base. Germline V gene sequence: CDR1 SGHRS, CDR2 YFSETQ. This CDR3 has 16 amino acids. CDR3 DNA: TGCGCCAGCAGCCGCGGGACAGGGACTGGCACAGATACGCAGTATTTT. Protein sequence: CASSRGTGTGTDTQYF.

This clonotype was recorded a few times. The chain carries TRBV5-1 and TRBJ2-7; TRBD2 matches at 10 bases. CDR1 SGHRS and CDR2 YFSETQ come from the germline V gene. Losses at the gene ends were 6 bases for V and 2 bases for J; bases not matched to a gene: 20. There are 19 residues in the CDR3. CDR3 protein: CASTSVVAGGSRSPYEQYF. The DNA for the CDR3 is TGCGCCAGCACCTCGGTGGTAGCGGGAGGATCGCGATCCCCCTACGAGCAGTACTTC.

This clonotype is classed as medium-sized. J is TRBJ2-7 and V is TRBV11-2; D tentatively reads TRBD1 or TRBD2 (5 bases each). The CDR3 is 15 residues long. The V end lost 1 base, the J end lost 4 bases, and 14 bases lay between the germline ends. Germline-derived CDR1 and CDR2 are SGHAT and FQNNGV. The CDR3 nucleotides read TGTGCCAGCAGCTTAGGTAGGGGACCACCATACGAGCAGTACTTC. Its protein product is CASSLGRGPPYEQYF.

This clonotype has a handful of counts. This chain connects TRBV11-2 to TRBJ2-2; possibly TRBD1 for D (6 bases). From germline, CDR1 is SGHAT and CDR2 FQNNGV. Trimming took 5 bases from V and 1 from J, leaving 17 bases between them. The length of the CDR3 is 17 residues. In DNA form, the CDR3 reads TGTGCCAGCAGCACTTGGGCCCCGACAGGGAACACCGGGGAGCTGTTTTTT. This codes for CASSTWAPTGNTGELFF. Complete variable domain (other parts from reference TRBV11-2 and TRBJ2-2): EAGVAQSPRYKIIEKRQSVAFWCNPISGHATLYWYQQILGQGPKLLIQFQNNGVVDDSQLPKDRFSAERLKGVDSTLKIQPAKLEDSAVYLCASSTWAPTGNTGELFFGEGSRLTVL.

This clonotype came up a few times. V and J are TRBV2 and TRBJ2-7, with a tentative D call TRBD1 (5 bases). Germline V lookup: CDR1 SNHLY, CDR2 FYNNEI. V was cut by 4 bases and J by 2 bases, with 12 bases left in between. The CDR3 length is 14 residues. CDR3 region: CASSADRQPYEQYF. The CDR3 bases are TGTGCCAGCAGTGCCGACAGACAGCCCTACGAGCAGTACTTC. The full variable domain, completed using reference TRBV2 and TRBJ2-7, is EPEVTQTPSHQVTQMGQEVILRCVPISNHLYFYWYRQILGQKVEFLVSFYNNEISEKSEIFDDQFSVERPDGSNFTLKIRSTKLEDSAMYFCASSADRQPYEQYFGPGTRLTVT.

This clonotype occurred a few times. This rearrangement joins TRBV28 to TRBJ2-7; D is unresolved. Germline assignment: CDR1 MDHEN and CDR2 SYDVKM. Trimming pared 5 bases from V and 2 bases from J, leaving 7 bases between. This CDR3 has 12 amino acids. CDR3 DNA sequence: TGTGCCAGCAGTCACGACACCTACGAGCAGTACTTC. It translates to CASSHDTYEQYF. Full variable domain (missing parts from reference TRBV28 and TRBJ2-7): DVKVTQSSRYLVKRTGEKVFLECVQDMDHENMFWYRQDPGLGLRLIYFSYDVKMKEKGDIPEGYSVSREKKERFSLILESASTNQTSMYLCASSHDTYEQYFGPGTRLTVT.

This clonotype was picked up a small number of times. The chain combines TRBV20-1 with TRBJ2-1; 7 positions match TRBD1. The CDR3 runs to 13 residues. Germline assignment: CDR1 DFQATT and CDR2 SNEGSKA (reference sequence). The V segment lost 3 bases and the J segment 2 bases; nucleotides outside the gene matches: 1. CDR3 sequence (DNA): TGCAGTGCTAGGGACAGGACCTACAATGAGCAGTTCTTC. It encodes CSARDRTYNEQFF.

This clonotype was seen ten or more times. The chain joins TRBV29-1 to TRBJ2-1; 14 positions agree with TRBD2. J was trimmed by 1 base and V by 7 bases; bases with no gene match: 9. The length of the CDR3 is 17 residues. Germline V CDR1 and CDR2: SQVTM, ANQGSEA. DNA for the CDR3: TGCAGCGCCAGCGGGACTAGCGGGAGCGTATCCTACAATGAGCAGTTCTTC. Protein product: CSASGTSGSVSYNEQFF.

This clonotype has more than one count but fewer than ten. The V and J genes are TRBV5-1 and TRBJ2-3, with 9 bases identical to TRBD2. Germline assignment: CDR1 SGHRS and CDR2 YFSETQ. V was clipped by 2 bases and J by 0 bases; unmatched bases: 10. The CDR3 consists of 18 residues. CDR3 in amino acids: CASSFGLALSSSTDTQYF. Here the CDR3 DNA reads TGCGCCAGCAGCTTCGGACTAGCGCTATCATCTAGCACAGATACGCAGTATTTT.

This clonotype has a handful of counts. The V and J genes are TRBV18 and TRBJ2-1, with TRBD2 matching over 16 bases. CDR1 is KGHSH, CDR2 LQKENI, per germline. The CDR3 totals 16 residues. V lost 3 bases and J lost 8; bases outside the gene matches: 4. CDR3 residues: CASSPTGTSGRDEQFF. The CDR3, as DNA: TGTGCCAGCTCACCTACCGGGACTAGCGGGAGGGATGAGCAGTTCTTC.

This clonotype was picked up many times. This CDR3 reads CASSELTLAKNIQYF. The CDR3 bases are TGTGCCAGCAGTGAACTCACTCTAGCCAAAAACATTCAGTACTTC. The chain is built from TRBV27 and TRBJ2-4; D call uncertain. Germline CDR1 is MNHEY and CDR2 is SMNVEV (reference sequence). V shed 5 bases and J shed 0 bases, with 11 bases lying between them. This CDR3 is 15 amino acids long.

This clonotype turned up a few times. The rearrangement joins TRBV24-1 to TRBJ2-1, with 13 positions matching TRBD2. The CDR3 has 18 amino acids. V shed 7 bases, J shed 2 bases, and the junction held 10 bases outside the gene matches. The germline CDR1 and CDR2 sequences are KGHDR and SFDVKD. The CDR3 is CATRGTSGTSFPYNEQFF. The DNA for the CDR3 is TGTGCCACCAGGGGGACTAGCGGGACAAGTTTCCCCTACAATGAGCAGTTCTTC.